This T cell receptor (beta chain) was documented in a study of blood T cell repertoires in COVID-19. Across the whole study: Both acute and convalescent COVID-19 samples were obtained from the United States, Italy and Spain.

The authors' processing: Using reference gene primer amplification, nucleated cell counts were estimated. TCRdb's table, derived via immunoSEQ multiplex PCR, lists solely in-frame clones and lacks some. For V, J and clone size, that table is used; D and trimming come from the DNA. The sample consists of 300,000 to 350,000 clones, more than 70% of them appearing once. This CDR3 comprises 13 residues. Germline loops: CDR1 MNHEY, CDR2 SMNVEV (reference sequence). V was trimmed by 3 bases and J by 7 bases, leaving 10 bases between them. The sequence came from a man under 40 with active or convalescent COVID-19. The sequenced sample consisted of peripheral blood. The chain combines TRBV27 with TRBJ2-1; possibly TRBD1 for D (6 bases). In DNA, the CDR3 is TGTGCCAGCAGTTTGCCCGACAGGAATGAGCAGTTCTTC. It codes for CASSLPDRNEQFF.